The TCR beta chain described here comes from a study of blood T cell repertoires in COVID-19. Across the whole study: Researchers got acute and convalescent COVID-19 samples from the United States, Italy and Spain.

V lost 4 bases, J lost 0 bases, and 5 bases lay in between. Germline V gene data show CDR1 as SGDLS and CDR2 as YYNGEE. The CDR3 sequence is 13 residues long. Methods used by the authors: Reference gene primers were amplified, and this amplification served to estimate nucleated cell counts. Profiled with immunoSEQ multiplex PCR; TCRdb holds only in-frame clones, not every one. V, J and clone size are those of that table, while D and trimming were read from the DNA. The data contain about 32,000 clones, 90% of them seen just once; the ten biggest clones take up 1%. The sample comprised peripheral blood. The TCR was taken from a man between 65 and 80 years old with active or convalescent COVID-19. The chain couples TRBV9 to TRBJ1-3, with D unresolved. Written as DNA, the CDR3 is TGTGCCAGCAGCCCTCCCTCTGGAAACACCATATATTTT. Amino acids: CASSPPSGNTIYF.